These 9 T cell receptor beta chains came from one sample sequenced in a study of memory B cells and T cells in multiple sclerosis. CFSE-dim autoproliferating and CFSE-high non-proliferating T cells from unstimulated culture were sequenced separately. Replicate wells were pooled after six to eight days of stimulus-free culture of about 47 million CFSE-labeled PBMCs. Data came from immunoSEQ multiplex PCR; TCRdb stores just in-frame clones and leaves some out. The sample lists around 50,000 clones; over 75% were seen once. These receptors have no identified antigens. The sample consisted of PBMCs from blood kept in culture. These receptors came from a human donor with multiple sclerosis.

The table lists this clone with a few counts. The chain joins TRBV7-9 to TRBJ2-3, with unresolved D. CDR1 and CDR2 (germline): SEHNR, FQNEAQ (reference sequence). The CDR3 length is 16 residues. The ends were cut back, 2 bases at V and 1 base at J, with 13 bases in the middle. CDR3 in amino acids: CASSLIARKGTDTQYF. CDR3 coding DNA: TGTGCCAGCAGCTTAATAGCTAGGAAGGGCACAGATACGCAGTATTTT.

The gene calls are TRBV6-1 and TRBJ1-2; D remains ambiguous. There are 13 residues in the CDR3. CDR1 and CDR2 (germline): MNHNS, SASEGT. V was clipped by 0 bases and J by 6 bases, with 8 bases between them. The CDR3 DNA reads TGTGCCAGCAGTGAAGCGCTGATTGATGGCTACACCTTC. Translated: CASSEALIDGYTF.

The chain is built from TRBV6-5 and TRBJ1-1; 8 bases map to TRBD1. Looked up from germline, CDR1 is MNHEY and CDR2 is SVGAGI. This CDR3 contains 16 residues. The V and J ends lost 8 bases and 6 bases, in that order; junction bases with no gene match: 17. The CDR3 region has the DNA TGTGCCAGCGGTTCGTTCTTTGGACAGGGAGGCCCTGAAGCTTTCTTT. Its protein is CASGSFFGQGGPEAFF.

J is TRBJ2-2 and V is TRBV11-2, with TRBD2 matching 7 bases. CDR1 and CDR2 (germline): SGHAT, FQNNGV. The CDR3 extends over 15 amino acids. Trimming removed 5 bases from V and 4 bases from J; junction bases left unmatched: 7. Written as DNA, the CDR3 is TGTGCCAGCAGCACCGGGGACTACCTCACCGGGGAGCTGTTTTTT. Its protein product is CASSTGDYLTGELFF.

The chain combines TRBV6-5 with TRBJ1-6; D uncertain. Germline CDR1 reads MNHEY; CDR2 reads SVGAGI. The ends were cut back, 5 bases at V and 7 bases at J, with 9 bases in the middle. The CDR3 runs to 13 residues. CDR3 amino acids: CASSPGPNSPLHF. DNA for the CDR3: TGTGCCAGCAGTCCCGGACCGAATTCACCCCTCCACTTT.

CDR3 sequence reads: CASSGFREETQYF. The CDR3 DNA follows: TGTGCCAGCAGTGGGTTTAGGGAAGAGACCCAGTACTTC. V usage is TRBV6-1 and J usage is TRBJ2-5; D call uncertain. The germline V gene encodes CDR1 MNHNS and CDR2 SASEGT. The length of the CDR3 is 13 residues. The V gene lost 4 bases and the J gene lost 3 bases, with 9 bases spanning the gap.

The CDR3 here is CASSQDTLAGVGDTQYF. The CDR3, as DNA: TGCGCCAGCAGCCAAGATACCCTAGCGGGGGTAGGAGATACGCAGTATTTT. The rearrangement joins TRBV4-3 to TRBJ2-3, with 10 positions matching TRBD2. The V segment lost 0 bases and the J segment 5 bases; nucleotides outside the gene matches: 8. This CDR3 has 17 residues. Looked up from germline, CDR1 is LGHNA and CDR2 is YSLEER.

The table lists this clone with a few counts. The chain carries TRBV11-2 and TRBJ2-5; no definite D call. V dropped 3 bases and J dropped 2 bases, with 10 bases sitting between them. Germline loops: CDR1 SGHAT, CDR2 FQNNGV. CDR3 length equals 14 residues. The CDR3 nucleotides are TGTGCCAGCAGCTTGATTGGATTTCAAGAGACCCAGTACTTC. This translates into CASSLIGFQETQYF.

This chain connects TRBV30 to TRBJ1-1; D is unresolved. The CDR3 runs 13 residues. The V and J ends lost 0 bases and 1 base respectively, with 6 bases between them. Per the germline V gene, CDR1 is GTSNPN and CDR2 is SVGIG (reference sequence). The CDR3 protein is CAWSVQQNTEAFF. As DNA, the CDR3 is TGTGCCTGGAGTGTTCAGCAGAACACTGAAGCTTTCTTT.